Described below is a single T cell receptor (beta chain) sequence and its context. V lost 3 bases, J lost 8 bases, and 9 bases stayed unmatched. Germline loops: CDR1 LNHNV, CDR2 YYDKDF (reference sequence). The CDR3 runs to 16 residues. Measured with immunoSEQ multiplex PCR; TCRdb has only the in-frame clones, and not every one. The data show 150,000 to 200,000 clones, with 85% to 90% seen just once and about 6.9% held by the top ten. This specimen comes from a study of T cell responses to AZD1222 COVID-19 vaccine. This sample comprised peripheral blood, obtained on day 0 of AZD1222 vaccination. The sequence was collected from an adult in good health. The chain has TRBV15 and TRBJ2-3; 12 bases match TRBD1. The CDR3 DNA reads TGTGCCACCAGCAGGATAGGGACAGGGGGCGCCGTTACGCAGTATTTT. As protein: CATSRIGTGGAVTQYF.